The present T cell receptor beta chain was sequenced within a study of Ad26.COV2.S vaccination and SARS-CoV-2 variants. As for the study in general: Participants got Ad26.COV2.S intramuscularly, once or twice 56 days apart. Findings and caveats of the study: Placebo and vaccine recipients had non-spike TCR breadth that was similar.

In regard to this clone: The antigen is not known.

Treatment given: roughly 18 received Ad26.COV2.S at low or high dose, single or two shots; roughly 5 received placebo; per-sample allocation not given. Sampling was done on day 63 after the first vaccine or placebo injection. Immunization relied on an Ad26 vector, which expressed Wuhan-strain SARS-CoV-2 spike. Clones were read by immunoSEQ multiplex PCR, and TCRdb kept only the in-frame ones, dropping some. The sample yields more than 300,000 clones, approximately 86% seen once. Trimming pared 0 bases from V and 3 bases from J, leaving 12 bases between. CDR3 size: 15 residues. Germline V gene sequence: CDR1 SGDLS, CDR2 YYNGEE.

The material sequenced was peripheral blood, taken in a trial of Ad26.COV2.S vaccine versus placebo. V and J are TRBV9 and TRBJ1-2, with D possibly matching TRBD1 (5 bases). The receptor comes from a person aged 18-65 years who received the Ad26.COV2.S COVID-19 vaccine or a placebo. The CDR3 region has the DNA TGTGCCAGCAGCGTAGAACAGGTTGTCGACTATGGCTACACCTTC. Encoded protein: CASSVEQVVDYGYTF.